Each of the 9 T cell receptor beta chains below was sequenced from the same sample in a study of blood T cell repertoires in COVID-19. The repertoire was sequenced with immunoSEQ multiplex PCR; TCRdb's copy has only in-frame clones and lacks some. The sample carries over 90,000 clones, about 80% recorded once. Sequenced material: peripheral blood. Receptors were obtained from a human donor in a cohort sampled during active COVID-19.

The CDR3 nucleotides read TGTGCCAGCAGGACAGAAATCTATGGCTACACCTTC. It translates to CASRTEIYGYTF. The chain uses TRBV28 and TRBJ1-2; D possibly corresponds to TRBD1 (5 bases). The CDR3 length is 12 residues. V gave up 6 bases and J gave up 4 bases, with 9 bases separating them. The germline V gene encodes CDR1 MDHEN and CDR2 SYDVKM.

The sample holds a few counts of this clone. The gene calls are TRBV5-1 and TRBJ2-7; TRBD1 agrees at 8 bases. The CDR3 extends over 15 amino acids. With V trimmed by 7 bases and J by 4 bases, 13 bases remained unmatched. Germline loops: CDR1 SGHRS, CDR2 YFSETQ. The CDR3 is CASSTPGTGGYEQYF. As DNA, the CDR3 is TGCGCCAGCTCAACCCCCGGGACAGGAGGGTACGAGCAGTACTTC.

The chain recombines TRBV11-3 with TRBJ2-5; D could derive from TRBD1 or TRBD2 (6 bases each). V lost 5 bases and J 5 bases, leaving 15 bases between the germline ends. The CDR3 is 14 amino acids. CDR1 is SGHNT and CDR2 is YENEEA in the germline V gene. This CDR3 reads CASSLGGPGETQYF. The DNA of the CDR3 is TGTGCCAGCAGCCTAGGGGGGCCGGGGGAGACCCAGTACTTC.

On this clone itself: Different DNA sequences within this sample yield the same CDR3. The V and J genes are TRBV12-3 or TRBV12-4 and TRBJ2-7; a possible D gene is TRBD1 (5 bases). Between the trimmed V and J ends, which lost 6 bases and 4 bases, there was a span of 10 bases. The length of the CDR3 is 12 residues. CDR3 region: CASSLQGYEQYF. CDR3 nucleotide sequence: TGTGCCAGCAGCCTGCAGGGTTACGAGCAGTACTTC.

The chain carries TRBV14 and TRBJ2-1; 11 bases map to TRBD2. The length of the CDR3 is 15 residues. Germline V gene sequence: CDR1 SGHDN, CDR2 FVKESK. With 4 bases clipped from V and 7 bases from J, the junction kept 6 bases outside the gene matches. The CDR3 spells CASSPLAGGQNEQFF. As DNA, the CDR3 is TGTGCCAGCAGCCCCCTAGCGGGGGGACAGAATGAGCAGTTCTTC.

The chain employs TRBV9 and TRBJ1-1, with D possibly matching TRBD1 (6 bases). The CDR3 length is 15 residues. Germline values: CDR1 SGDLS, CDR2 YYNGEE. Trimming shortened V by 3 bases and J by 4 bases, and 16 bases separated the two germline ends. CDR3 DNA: TGTGCCAGCAGCGGACCAGGGGTTTCGCGCACTGAAGCTTTCTTT. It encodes CASSGPGVSRTEAFF. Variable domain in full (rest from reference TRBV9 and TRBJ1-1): DSGVTQTPKHLITATGQRVTLRCSPRSGDLSVYWYQQSLDQGLQFLIQYYNGEERAKGNILERFSAQQFPDLHSELNLSSLELGDSALYFCASSGPGVSRTEAFFGQGTRLTVV.

The CDR3: CATTSGPQGGPYGYTF. CDR3 bases: TGTGCCACCACAAGTGGCCCGCAGGGGGGACCTTATGGCTACACCTTC. The chain carries TRBV15 and TRBJ1-2; 7 bases match TRBD1. Germline lookup yields CDR1 LNHNV and CDR2 YYDKDF (reference sequence). The CDR3 sequence is 16 residues long. V shed 7 bases, J shed 5 bases, and the junction held 16 bases outside the gene matches.

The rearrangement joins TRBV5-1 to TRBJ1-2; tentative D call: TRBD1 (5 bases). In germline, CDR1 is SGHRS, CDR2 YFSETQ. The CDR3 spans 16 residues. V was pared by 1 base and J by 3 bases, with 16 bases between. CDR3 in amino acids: CASSLSSDKRYYGYTF. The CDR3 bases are TGCGCCAGCAGCTTGAGTTCGGACAAAAGATACTATGGCTACACCTTC.

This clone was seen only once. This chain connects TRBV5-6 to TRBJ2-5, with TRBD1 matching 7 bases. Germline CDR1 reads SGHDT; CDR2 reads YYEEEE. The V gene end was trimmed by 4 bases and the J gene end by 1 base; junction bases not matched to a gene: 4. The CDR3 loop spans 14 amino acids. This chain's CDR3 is CASSGRDSQETQYF. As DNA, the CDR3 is TGTGCCAGCAGCGGACGGGACAGCCAAGAGACCCAGTACTTC.